This entry describes one TCR beta chain. Its antigen is currently unknown. The length of the CDR3 is 15 residues. CDR1 is SEHNR and CDR2 is FQNEAQ in the germline V gene (reference sequence). V was clipped by 1 base and J by 9 bases, with 16 bases between them. Unsorted PBMC contributed 250 to 350 ng DNA, tens of thousands of T cell genomes, to each replicate PCR. Assay: immunoSEQ multiplex PCR; the TCRdb copy retains only in-frame clones and omits some. In the table there are about 470,000 clones, 70% to 80% of which are singletons. The data originate from a study of shared clonotypes between healthy human individuals. Whole-study context: The donor group consisted of two women and three men, aged 18 to 49.

Broader study findings: In having few donors, the study represented limited genetic and exposure-history diversity.

Healthy HIV-negative adults with no recent acute infections or vaccinations were recruited as donors. V is TRBV7-9 and J is TRBJ2-1; D is unclear. The receptor was derived from a woman aged 40 to 50 in good health. Some clones in this sample may be carry-over from other donors' samples. Input material: PBMCs. CDR3 amino acids: CASSLEIGWTGEQFF. The CDR3 DNA reads as TGTGCCAGCAGCTTAGAGATCGGCTGGACGGGTGAGCAGTTCTTC.